This T cell receptor beta chain originates from a study of breast tumors, draining lymph nodes, adjacent tissues. Notes on the study in general: That most tumor T cells come from lymph nodes remained unproven. Data fit most tumor T cells coming from lymph node, expanding in tumor. Tumor and nontumor repertoires were significantly more similar in luminal-like than in basal-like breast cancer. Compared with lymph nodes, tumors were less diverse; compared with nontumor tissue, more.

Samples came from axillary lymph nodes draining the breast cancer. This CDR3 region has 15 residues. The trim removed 5 bases at V and 0 bases at J, leaving 6 bases unmatched. CDR1 DFQATT and CDR2 SNEGSKA come from the germline V gene (reference sequence). Using its own MiXCR run on the multiplex PCR reads, TCRdb lists one record per CDR3 protein. The data show 200,000 or so distinct CDR3 sequences, roughly 31% seen once. This clonotype was counted at least ten times. Its target is not known. The clonotype comes from a female donor with breast cancer. Some clones in this sample may be carry-over from other donors' samples. The chain employs TRBV20-1 and TRBJ2-2, with 7 positions matching TRBD1. Sequenced: axillary lymph node tissue. This CDR3 reads CSASRDSANTGELFF. In nucleotides, the CDR3 is TGCAGTGCTTCCCGGGACAGCGCGAACACCGGGGAGCTGTTTTTT.